This TCR beta chain was sequenced for a study of blood T cell repertoires in COVID-19. Background on the study: The samples span acute and convalescent COVID-19 from the United States, Italy and Spain. PBMCs, B-cell-depleted T cells, or T cells were the source of the cDNA or gDNA that made up the material.

Seattle patient enrollment occurred during active infection, with longitudinal follow-up thereafter. Produced via immunoSEQ multiplex PCR; TCRdb's table is partial and in-frame only. The sample lists 150,000 to 200,000 clones, around 84% occurring once. This CDR3 comprises 16 residues. Germline V gene sequence: CDR1 KGHDR, CDR2 SFDVKD. J lost 5 bases, V lost 2 bases, and 8 bases had no gene match. The chain combines TRBV24-1 with TRBJ2-5, with 9 bases identical to TRBD1. This TCR derives from a woman aged 70-85 years with COVID-19, enrolled during active disease. The sample consisted of peripheral blood. The CDR3: CATSDWGQGASETQYF. The CDR3 DNA sequence: TGTGCCACCAGTGATTGGGGACAGGGCGCTTCGGAGACCCAGTACTTC.